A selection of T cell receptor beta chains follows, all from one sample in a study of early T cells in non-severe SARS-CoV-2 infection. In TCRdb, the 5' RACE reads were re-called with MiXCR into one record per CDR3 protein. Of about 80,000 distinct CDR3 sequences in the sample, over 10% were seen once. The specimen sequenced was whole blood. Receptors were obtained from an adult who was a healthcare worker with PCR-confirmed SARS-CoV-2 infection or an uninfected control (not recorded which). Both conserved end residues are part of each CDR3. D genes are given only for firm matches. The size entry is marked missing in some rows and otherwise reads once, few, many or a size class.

DNA: TGTGCCAGCAGTTTTTTACAGGGGAGGAACAATGAGCAGTTCTTC; CDR3: CASSFLQGRNNEQFF; J: TRBJ2-1; size: -; V: TRBV12-3/TRBV12-4; D: -
DNA: TGCGCCAGCAGCTTGGACCTAGGGAACACTGAAGCTTTCTTT; CDR3: CASSLDLGNTEAFF; J: TRBJ1-1; size: few; V: TRBV5-1; D: -
DNA: TGTGCCAGCGGACCGGGACAGGGGTCCTCTCACCTCTATGGCTACACCTTC; CDR3: CASGPGQGSSHLYGYTF; J: TRBJ1-2; size: many; V: TRBV4-2; D: TRBD1
DNA: TGTGCCAGCAGCCCATCCGGGACCCGCCGATCTGGAAACACCATATATTTT; CDR3: CASSPSGTRRSGNTIYF; J: TRBJ1-3; size: -; V: TRBV7-2; D: -
DNA: TGTGCCAGCGCTTCTAGCGGGGGGGCGGTAAATACGCAGTATTTT; CDR3: CASASSGGAVNTQYF; J: TRBJ2-3; size: many; V: TRBV2; D: TRBD2
DNA: TGCGCCAGCAGCCTTTCCCCGGGACTAGCGGCAGAAGAGACCCAGTACTTC; CDR3: CASSLSPGLAAEETQYF; J: TRBJ2-5; size: many; V: TRBV4-3; D: TRBD2
DNA: TGTGCCACCAGTGTCAGGGGCGACGAGCAGTACTTC; CDR3: CATSVRGDEQYF; J: TRBJ2-7; size: many; V: TRBV24-1; D: -
DNA: TGTGCCAGCAGCTCGACAGGGAGGCACACTGAAGCTTTCTTT; CDR3: CASSSTGRHTEAFF; J: TRBJ1-1; size: few; V: TRBV7-9; D: TRBD1
DNA: TGTGCCAGCAGCTTAGGGACACGTTACAATGAGCAGTTCTTC; CDR3: CASSLGTRYNEQFF; J: TRBJ2-1; size: many; V: TRBV11-2; D: -
DNA: TGTGCCAGCAGTTTATCAGCGGGAGGACATGAGCAGTTCTTC; CDR3: CASSLSAGGHEQFF; J: TRBJ2-1; size: -; V: TRBV12-3/TRBV12-4; D: TRBD2
DNA: TGTGCCAGCAGTCACCTCGCCCCGCGTGGGACCCAGTACTTC; CDR3: CASSHLAPRGTQYF; J: TRBJ2-5; size: -; V: TRBV3-1; D: -
DNA: TGTGCCAGCAGTTTGAAGGGACAGGGACATGGCTACACCTTC; CDR3: CASSLKGQGHGYTF; J: TRBJ1-2; size: -; V: TRBV12-3/TRBV12-4; D: TRBD1
DNA: TGCGCCAGCAGTGAGTCGCCGGACGGGAACACTGAAGCTTTCTTT; CDR3: CASSESPDGNTEAFF; J: TRBJ1-1; size: many; V: TRBV10-1; D: -
DNA: TGTGCCAGCAGTTTGGTCACCCTGTTGCATTCACCCCTCCACTTT; CDR3: CASSLVTLLHSPLHF; J: TRBJ1-6; size: few; V: TRBV27; D: -
DNA: TGTGCCACGGGACTTTTCAAGAGGACCCAGTACTTC; CDR3: CATGLFKRTQYF; J: TRBJ2-5; size: -; V: TRBV9; D: -
DNA: TGCGCCAGCAGCTTTAATTATGTCTCTGGAAACACCATATATTTT; CDR3: CASSFNYVSGNTIYF; J: TRBJ1-3; size: -; V: TRBV5-1; D: -
DNA: TGTGCCAGCAGTCAACAGACAGGCCGCTCCTATAATTCACCCCTCCACTTT; CDR3: CASSQQTGRSYNSPLHF; J: TRBJ1-6; size: -; V: TRBV28; D: -
DNA: TGTGCCAGCAGCTGGTGGTCGGTAGGCGCTGGGGCCAACGTCCTGACTTTC; CDR3: CASSWWSVGAGANVLTF; J: TRBJ2-6; size: large; V: TRBV7-2; D: -
DNA: TGTGCCAGCAGTTTTAGCGGGGGCACAGATACGCAGTATTTT; CDR3: CASSFSGGTDTQYF; J: TRBJ2-3; size: -; V: TRBV12-3/TRBV12-4; D: TRBD2
DNA: TGTGCCAGTTACGGGGCCGACAGAGAGACCCAGTACTTC; CDR3: CASYGADRETQYF; J: TRBJ2-5; size: few; V: TRBV27; D: -
DNA: TGTGCCAGCAGTGACTCAGGGGCGAACTATGGCTACACCTTC; CDR3: CASSDSGANYGYTF; J: TRBJ1-2; size: few; V: TRBV6-4; D: -
DNA: TGTGCCAGCAGCCGGATGGCGAGCACCGGGGAGCTGTTTTTT; CDR3: CASSRMASTGELFF; J: TRBJ2-2; size: -; V: TRBV7-9; D: -
DNA: TGCGCCAGCAGCCAAGAAAGCCAGGGAACAGGGAACGAGCAGTACTTC; CDR3: CASSQESQGTGNEQYF; J: TRBJ2-7; size: -; V: TRBV4-3; D: -
DNA: TGTGCCAGCAGTGGGGGGACTAGCGGGGTTAATCAGTACTTC; CDR3: CASSGGTSGVNQYF; J: TRBJ2-4; size: -; V: TRBV12-3/TRBV12-4; D: TRBD2
DNA: TGTGCCAGCTCACTATTGGCGGGAGAGGAGACCCAGTACTTC; CDR3: CASSLLAGEETQYF; J: TRBJ2-5; size: many; V: TRBV18; D: TRBD2
DNA: TGTGCCAGCAGCTCAGACCCGAGCTCCTACAATGAGCAGTTCTTC; CDR3: CASSSDPSSYNEQFF; J: TRBJ2-1; size: few; V: TRBV7-2; D: -
DNA: TGTGCCAGCAGCTTAGAGCACAACCGCGGGGAGCTGTTTTTT; CDR3: CASSLEHNRGELFF; J: TRBJ2-2; size: -; V: TRBV7-8; D: -
DNA: TGTGCCAGCAGTAACCCCGGGACAGAGAACACCGGGGAGCTGTTTTTT; CDR3: CASSNPGTENTGELFF; J: TRBJ2-2; size: -; V: TRBV27; D: TRBD1
DNA: TGTGCCAGCAGTTCGACAGTGACTAATGAAAAACTGTTTTTT; CDR3: CASSSTVTNEKLFF; J: TRBJ1-4; size: once; V: TRBV6-5; D: -
DNA: TGCAGTGCTAGACCGCCTCCCGGGGCCAATAATTCACCCCTCCACTTT; CDR3: CSARPPPGANNSPLHF; J: TRBJ1-6; size: many; V: TRBV20-1; D: -
DNA: TGTGCCAGCAGCCCTCCTATTTTTCAGCCCCAGCATTTT; CDR3: CASSPPIFQPQHF; J: TRBJ1-5; size: many; V: TRBV11-3; D: -
DNA: TGCAGTGCTGCGGGGGGGAATTCCTACGAGCAGTACTTC; CDR3: CSAAGGNSYEQYF; J: TRBJ2-7; size: many; V: TRBV20-1; D: TRBD2
DNA: TGCAGTGCTAGAGATGTACAGGCCAGCTCCTACGAGCAGTACTTC; CDR3: CSARDVQASSYEQYF; J: TRBJ2-7; size: many; V: TRBV20-1; D: -
DNA: TGTGCCAGCAGTTACAGGAACTATGGCTACACCTTC; CDR3: CASSYRNYGYTF; J: TRBJ1-2; size: -; V: TRBV6-2/TRBV6-3; D: -
DNA: TGTGCCAGCAGTGACAGGGTTTGGTCAGATACGCAGTATTTT; CDR3: CASSDRVWSDTQYF; J: TRBJ2-3; size: few; V: TRBV6-1; D: -
DNA: TGTGCCAGCAGTGGATTTAACTATGGCTACACCTTC; CDR3: CASSGFNYGYTF; J: TRBJ1-2; size: many; V: TRBV2; D: -